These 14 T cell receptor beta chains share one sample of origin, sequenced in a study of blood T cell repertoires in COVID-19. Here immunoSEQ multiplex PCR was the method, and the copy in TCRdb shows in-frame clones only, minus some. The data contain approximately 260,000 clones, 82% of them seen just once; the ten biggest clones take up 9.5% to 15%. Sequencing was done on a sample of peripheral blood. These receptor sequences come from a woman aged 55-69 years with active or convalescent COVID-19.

The CDR3 sequence: CASSPGTSGGNNEQFF. DNA of the CDR3: TGTGCCAGCAGCCCCGGGACTAGCGGGGGAAACAATGAGCAGTTCTTC. V gene TRBV11-3 combines with J gene TRBJ2-1; 14 bases agree with TRBD2. This CDR3 has 16 residues. J was trimmed by 5 bases and V by 5 bases; bases with no gene match: 5. In germline, CDR1 is SGHNT, CDR2 YENEEA.

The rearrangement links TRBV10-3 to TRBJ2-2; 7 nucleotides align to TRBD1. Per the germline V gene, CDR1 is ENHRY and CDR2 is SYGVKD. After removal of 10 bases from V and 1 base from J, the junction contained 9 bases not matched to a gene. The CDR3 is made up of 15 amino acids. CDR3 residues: CASNWDSRNTGELFF. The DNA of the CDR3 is TGTGCCAGTAATTGGGACAGCCGGAACACCGGGGAGCTGTTTTTT.

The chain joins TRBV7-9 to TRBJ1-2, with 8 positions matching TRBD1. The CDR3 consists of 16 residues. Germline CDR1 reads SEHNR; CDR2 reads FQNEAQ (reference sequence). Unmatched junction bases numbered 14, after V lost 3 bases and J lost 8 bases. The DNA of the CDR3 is TGTGCCAGCAGCTTTACAACAGCGACAGGGGTCGACGGCTACACCTTC. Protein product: CASSFTTATGVDGYTF.

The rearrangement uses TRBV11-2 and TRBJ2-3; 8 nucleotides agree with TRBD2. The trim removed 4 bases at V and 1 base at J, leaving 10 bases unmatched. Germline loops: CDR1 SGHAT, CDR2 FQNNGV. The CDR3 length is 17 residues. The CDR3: CASSSPRGAGGTDTQYF. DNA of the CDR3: TGTGCCAGCAGCTCGCCCCGGGGAGCGGGGGGCACAGATACGCAGTATTTT. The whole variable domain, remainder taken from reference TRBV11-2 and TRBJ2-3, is EAGVAQSPRYKIIEKRQSVAFWCNPISGHATLYWYQQILGQGPKLLIQFQNNGVVDDSQLPKDRFSAERLKGVDSTLKIQPAKLEDSAVYLCASSSPRGAGGTDTQYFGPGTRLTVL.

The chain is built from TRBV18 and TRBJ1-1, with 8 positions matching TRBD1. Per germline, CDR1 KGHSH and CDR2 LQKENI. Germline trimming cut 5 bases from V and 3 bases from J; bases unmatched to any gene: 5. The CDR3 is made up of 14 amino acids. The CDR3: CASSKDRGDTEAFF. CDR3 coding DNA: TGTGCCAGCTCAAAAGACAGGGGAGACACTGAAGCTTTCTTT.

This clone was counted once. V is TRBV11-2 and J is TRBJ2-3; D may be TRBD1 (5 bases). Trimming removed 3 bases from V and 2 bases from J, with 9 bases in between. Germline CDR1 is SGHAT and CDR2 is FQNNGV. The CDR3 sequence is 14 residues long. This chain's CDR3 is CASSFPDITDTQYF. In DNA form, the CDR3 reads TGTGCCAGCAGCTTCCCGGACATCACAGATACGCAGTATTTT.

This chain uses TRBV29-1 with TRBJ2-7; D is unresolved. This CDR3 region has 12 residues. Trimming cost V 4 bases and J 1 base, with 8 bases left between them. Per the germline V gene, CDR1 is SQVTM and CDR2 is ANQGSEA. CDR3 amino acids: CSVVGGSYEQYF. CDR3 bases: TGCAGCGTTGTAGGCGGTTCCTACGAGCAGTACTTC.

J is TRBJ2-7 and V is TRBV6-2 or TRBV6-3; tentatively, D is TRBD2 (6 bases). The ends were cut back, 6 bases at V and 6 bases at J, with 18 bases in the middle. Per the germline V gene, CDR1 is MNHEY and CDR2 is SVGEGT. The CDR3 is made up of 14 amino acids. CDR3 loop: CASSRPGGAGEQYF. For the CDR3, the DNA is TGTGCCAGCAGCAGACCAGGAGGGGCCGGCGAGCAGTACTTC.

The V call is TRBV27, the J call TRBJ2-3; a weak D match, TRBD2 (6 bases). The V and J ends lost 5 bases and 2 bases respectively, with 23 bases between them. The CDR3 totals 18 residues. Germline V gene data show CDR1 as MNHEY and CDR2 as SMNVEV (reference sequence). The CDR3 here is CASSLLPPVASATDTQYF. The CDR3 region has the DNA TGTGCCAGCAGTCTCCTCCCTCCCGTGGCTAGCGCCACAGATACGCAGTATTTT.

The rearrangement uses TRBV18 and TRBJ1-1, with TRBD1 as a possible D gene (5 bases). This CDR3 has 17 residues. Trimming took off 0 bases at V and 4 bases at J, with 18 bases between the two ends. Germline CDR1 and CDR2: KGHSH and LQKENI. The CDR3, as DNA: TGTGCCAGCTCACCACCGATTATGGGGCGCGGGAGCACTGAAGCTTTCTTT. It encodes CASSPPIMGRGSTEAFF.

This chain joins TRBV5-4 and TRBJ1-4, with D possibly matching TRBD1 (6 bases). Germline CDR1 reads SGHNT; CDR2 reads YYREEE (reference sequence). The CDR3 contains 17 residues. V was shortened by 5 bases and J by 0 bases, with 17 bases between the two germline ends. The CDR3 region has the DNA TGTGCCAGCAGTGTACAGGGAGCGGGAACAACTAATGAAAAACTGTTTTTT. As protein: CASSVQGAGTTNEKLFF.

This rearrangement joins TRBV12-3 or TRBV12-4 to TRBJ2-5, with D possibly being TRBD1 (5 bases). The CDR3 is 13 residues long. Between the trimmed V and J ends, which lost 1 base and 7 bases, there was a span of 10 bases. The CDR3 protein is CASSLGQSRTQYF. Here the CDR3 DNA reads TGTGCCAGCAGTTTAGGACAGTCCAGGACCCAGTACTTC.

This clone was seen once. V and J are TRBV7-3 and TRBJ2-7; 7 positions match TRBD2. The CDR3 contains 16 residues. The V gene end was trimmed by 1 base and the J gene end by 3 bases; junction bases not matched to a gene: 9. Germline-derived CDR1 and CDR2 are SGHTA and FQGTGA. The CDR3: CASSLRGGGLGYEQYF. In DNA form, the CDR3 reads TGTGCCAGCAGCTTAAGAGGCGGGGGTTTGGGCTACGAGCAGTACTTC.

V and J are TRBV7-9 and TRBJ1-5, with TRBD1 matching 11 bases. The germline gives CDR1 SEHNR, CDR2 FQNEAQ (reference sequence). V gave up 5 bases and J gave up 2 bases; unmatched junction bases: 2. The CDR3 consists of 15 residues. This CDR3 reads CASSRTGGGNQPQHF. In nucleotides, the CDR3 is TGTGCCAGCAGCCGGACAGGGGGCGGCAATCAGCCCCAGCATTTT.